One T cell receptor beta chain is described in this entry. Its antigen is unidentified. CDR1 is SGHKS, CDR2 YYEKEE, per germline (reference sequence). V shed 2 bases, J shed 4 bases, and the junction held 4 bases outside the gene matches. This CDR3 has 14 residues. These data belong to a study of T-cell memory formation after mild COVID-19. Whole-study results and caveats: The second-wave clones peaking on day 37 were not confirmed as SARS-CoV-2-specific.

TCRdb reprocessed the 5' RACE reads via MiXCR and lists one record per CDR3 protein. The data contain about 340,000 distinct CDR3 sequences, 15% to 20% of them singletons. The chain joins TRBV5-5 to TRBJ1-1, with TRBD1 matching 8 bases. The sample comprised PBMCs or a T cell subset sorted from them (not recorded which). The TCR comes from a man aged 18 to 29 who had mild COVID-19 (a few samples of this study predate the infection). Cell type and time point are not known. CDR3 sequence (DNA): TGTGCCAGCAGCTTTCAGGGGGCGAGCACTGAAGCTTTCTTT. It specifies CASSFQGASTEAFF.